This T cell receptor (beta chain) was retrieved from a study of metastatic and nonmetastatic thyroid tumors. Study-wide findings and caveats: TCR beta diversity was reportedly significantly higher in malignant thyroid tumors than benign nodules, in blood and tumor.

Per the germline V gene, CDR1 is KGHSH and CDR2 is LQKENI. This CDR3 has 15 residues. V gave up 4 bases and J gave up 4 bases, with 14 bases separating them. This clone was recorded at least ten times. Its specificity is unknown. Under the authors' procedure: Differences in CDR3 between clinicopathological groups were drawn on to build a classifier intended to discriminate distant-metastatic papillary thyroid cancer patients. TCRdb re-analyzed the PCR reads using MiXCR. Here the V and J calls rest on TCRdb's processing, not on the authors' analysis. The table lists tens of thousands of clones, about 17% of them singletons, with about 6.6% in the top ten. Not a single patient had been given any form of treatment at any point before undergoing thyroid surgery.

Material: blood. V is TRBV18 and J is TRBJ2-1, with D perhaps matching TRBD2 (6 bases). The sequence came from a male donor with papillary thyroid cancer or a benign thyroid nodule (not recorded which). Some clones in this sample may be carry-over from other donors' samples. The CDR3 coding sequence is TGTGCCAGCTCACTAGACGGGACTGGGTACAATGAGCAGTTCTTC. Its translation: CASSLDGTGYNEQFF.